The 9 T cell receptor beta chains in this list originate from one sample, sequenced in a study of Ad26.COV2.S vaccination and SARS-CoV-2 variants. Described treatment: around 19 received Ad26.COV2.S at low or high dose, single or two shots; about five received placebo; per-sample allocation not given. The study sampled participants on day 63 after the first vaccine or placebo injection. TCRdb keeps only in-frame clones here, not all; method: immunoSEQ multiplex PCR. The sample has some 320,000 clones, around 83% seen once. Specimen: peripheral blood, collected in a trial of Ad26.COV2.S vaccine versus placebo. These receptors all stem from a person aged 18-65 years who received the Ad26.COV2.S COVID-19 vaccine or a placebo.

The chain employs TRBV7-9 and TRBJ2-7, with 8 bases identical to TRBD1. V lost 5 bases to trimming and J lost 2 bases; unmatched junction nucleotides: 17. The germline CDR1 and CDR2 sequences are SEHNR and FQNEAQ (reference sequence). The CDR3 runs 18 residues. For the CDR3, the DNA is TGTGCCAGCAGCGCACCTGCCAGGGGGCTCCATTCAGCCTACGAGCAGTACTTC. This sequence encodes CASSAPARGLHSAYEQYF.

A few counts support this clone. The gene calls are TRBV6-6 and TRBJ2-1; possibly TRBD1 for D (5 bases). CDR1 is MNHNY, CDR2 SVGAGI, per germline (reference sequence). The CDR3 has 14 residues. Trimming took off 6 bases at V and 7 bases at J, with 16 bases between the two ends. CDR3 sequence reads: CASRRYGSGNEQFF. CDR3 sequence (DNA): TGTGCCAGCAGAAGGTACGGGTCAGGGAATGAGCAGTTCTTC.

This chain joins TRBV3-1 (or the pseudogene TRBV3-2) and TRBJ2-7; no clear D. V was clipped by 4 bases and J by 3 bases, with 16 bases between them. CDR3 length: 15 amino acids. In germline, CDR1 is LGHDT, CDR2 YNNKEL (reference sequence). The CDR3 loop is CASSPASGSRYEQYF. The CDR3 bases are TGTGCCAGCAGCCCGGCCAGTGGCAGCCGCTACGAGCAGTACTTC.

CDR3 bases: TGTGCCTGGAGTGTAACGACTCTTGAGCAGTTCTTC. It encodes CAWSVTTLEQFF. This chain uses TRBV30 with TRBJ2-1; D uncertain. The germline V gene encodes CDR1 GTSNPN and CDR2 SVGIG (reference sequence). The ends were cut back, 0 bases at V and 9 bases at J, with 9 bases in the middle. The CDR3 runs 12 residues.

The V call is TRBV2, the J call TRBJ1-5; possibly TRBD1 for D (5 bases). The germline CDR1 and CDR2 sequences are SNHLY and FYNNEI. The length of the CDR3 is 14 residues. Trimming shortened V by 5 bases and J by 5 bases, and 13 bases separated the two germline ends. CDR3 loop: CASSSTGLDQPQHF. The DNA for the CDR3 is TGTGCCAGCAGTTCTACAGGTTTAGATCAGCCCCAGCATTTT.

V and J are TRBV7-9 and TRBJ1-2, with 7 bases fitting TRBD1. Trimming cost V 0 bases and J 4 bases; bases outside gene matches: 2. Germline CDR1 reads SEHNR; CDR2 reads FQNEAQ (reference sequence). The CDR3 totals 14 residues. This CDR3 reads CASSLAGTVYGYTF. CDR3 in DNA: TGTGCCAGCAGCTTAGCTGGGACAGTCTATGGCTACACCTTC. Full variable domain (remainder filled in from reference TRBV7-9 and TRBJ1-2): DTGVSQNPRHKITKRGQNVTFRCDPISEHNRLYWYRQTLGQGPEFLTYFQNEAQLEKSRLLSDRFSAERPKGSFSTLEIQRTEQGDSAMYLCASSLAGTVYGYTFGSGTRLTVV.

The rearrangement uses TRBV15 and TRBJ1-4; D uncertain. Trimming pared 0 bases from V and 7 bases from J, leaving 18 bases between. CDR3 length: 17 residues. Per the germline V gene, CDR1 is LNHNV and CDR2 is YYDKDF (reference sequence). Here the CDR3 reads CATSRDGGRERGEKLFF. The CDR3 DNA follows: TGTGCCACCAGCAGAGATGGCGGAAGGGAGAGAGGTGAAAAACTGTTTTTT.

The count of this clone is one. This chain uses TRBV6-1 with TRBJ2-5; a weak D match, TRBD1 (6 bases). The V and J ends lost 0 bases and 4 bases respectively, with 15 bases between them. Germline CDR1 is MNHNS and CDR2 is SASEGT. CDR3 length: 16 amino acids. The CDR3, as DNA: TGTGCCAGCAGTGAAGCGGGGGCTAGAGGGGGAGAGACCCAGTACTTC. Its translation: CASSEAGARGGETQYF.

The chain has TRBV19 and TRBJ1-2, with 7 bases identical to TRBD1. This CDR3 region has 15 residues. V shed 1 base and J 4 bases; nucleotides not matched to a gene: 6. CDR1 and CDR2 from the germline V gene are LNHDA and SQIVND (reference sequence). Here the CDR3 reads CASSIVGTDPYGYTF. CDR3 DNA: TGTGCCAGTAGTATAGTTGGGACAGATCCCTATGGCTACACCTTC.